This T cell receptor beta chain was captured in a study of shared clonotypes between healthy human individuals. Study at large: The cohort had two women and three men, ages 18 to 49.

Between the trimmed V and J ends, which lost 4 bases and 5 bases, there was a span of 13 bases. CDR3 size: 13 residues. Per germline, CDR1 SGHDT and CDR2 YYEEEE. Measured with immunoSEQ multiplex PCR; TCRdb has only the in-frame clones, and not every one. The sample records just over 2,000,000 clones, around 96% being singletons. Findings and caveats of the study: Larger estimated richness was generally recorded for naive subsets relative to memory subsets.

Naive CD8 cells lacked CD45RO, underwent positive selection for CCR7 and left out terminally differentiated effector memory CD45RA+ cells. For this clone: The target antigen is unknown.

The sequence was collected from a man between 18 and 29 years old in good health. The chain recombines TRBV5-6 with TRBJ2-7; D is possibly TRBD1 (6 bases). Input material: naive CD8+ T cells sorted from blood. CDR3 DNA: TGTGCCAGCAGCGAGGACAGTTCCGACGAGCAGTACTTC. It is translated as CASSEDSSDEQYF.